A selection of T cell receptor beta chains follows, all from one sample in a study of Ad26.COV2.S vaccination and SARS-CoV-2 variants. The table came from immunoSEQ multiplex PCR; TCRdb's copy has only in-frame clones and leaves some out. The table records roughly 350,000 clones, approximately 90% of them present only once. Sample: peripheral blood, taken in a trial of Ad26.COV2.S vaccine versus placebo. All receptors come from a person between 18 and 65 years old who received the Ad26.COV2.S COVID-19 vaccine or a placebo. Both conserved end residues are part of each CDR3. The order of the fields is V gene, D gene, J gene, clone size, CDR3 DNA, CDR3 protein. A D gene is named only where the DNA matches it firmly. The size entry is marked missing in some rows and otherwise reads once, few, many or a size class.

TRBV28	-	TRBJ1-2	-	TGTGCCAGCAGTTTAATGGGGGGGCAACACACCTTATCTAACTATGGCTACACCTTC	CASSLMGGQHTLSNYGYTF
TRBV27	TRBD1	TRBJ1-6	once	TGTGCCAGCAGTTTATCGATCGGGACAGGGGATAATTCACCCCTCCACTTT	CASSLSIGTGDNSPLHF
TRBV28	TRBD1	TRBJ1-5	-	TGTGCCAGCAGTTTGGGGCGACAGGGAGACAATCAGCCCCAGCATTTT	CASSLGRQGDNQPQHF
TRBV6-5	-	TRBJ1-4	-	TGTGCCAGCAGTATGGTAACTAATGAAAAACTGTTTTTT	CASSMVTNEKLFF
TRBV27	-	TRBJ2-5	-	TGTGCCAGCAGTCGGACGAGGCCTGGTGAGACCCAGTACTTC	CASSRTRPGETQYF
TRBV5-6	-	TRBJ1-5	-	TGTGCCAGCAGCTCCCAGGGTAATCAGCCCCAGCATTTT	CASSSQGNQPQHF
TRBV10-3	-	TRBJ1-3	-	TGTGCCATCAGTGAAGGGGAGGTTGGAGGAAACACCATATATTTT	CAISEGEVGGNTIYF
TRBV6-1	-	TRBJ1-5	few	TGTGCCAGCAGTGAATTAGGAGAAAATCAGCCCCAGCATTTT	CASSELGENQPQHF
TRBV2	-	TRBJ2-3	-	TGTGCCAGCAGTGACCTCACAGATACGCAGTATTTT	CASSDLTDTQYF
TRBV3-1/TRBV3-2	TRBD2	TRBJ2-2	-	TGTGCCAGCAGCCAAGTGGAGTCTAGCGGGAGTGGGACCGGGGAGCTGTTTTTT	CASSQVESSGSGTGELFF
TRBV4-2	-	TRBJ1-1	-	TGTGCCAGCAGCCCGCTGGGCTTACTTTCGAACACTGAAGCTTTCTTT	CASSPLGLLSNTEAFF
TRBV6-5	TRBD2	TRBJ2-3	-	TGTGCCAGCAGATCCGGGGGGGATACGCAGTATTTT	CASRSGGDTQYF
TRBV7-3	-	TRBJ2-5	once	TGTGCCAGCAGCTTAGCCCAGCGTGAGACCCAGTACTTC	CASSLAQRETQYF
TRBV11-3	-	TRBJ2-1	once	TGTGCCAGCAGCTTAGCAGGGGGGAATGAGCAGTTCTTC	CASSLAGGNEQFF
TRBV5-1	TRBD1	TRBJ2-5	-	TGCGCCAGCCAATTGTCCACAGGGGAGAAAGAGACCCAGTACTTC	CASQLSTGEKETQYF
TRBV15	TRBD2	TRBJ2-1	-	TGTGCCACCAGCAGAACTGAGACTAGCGCCTACAATGAGCAGTTCTTC	CATSRTETSAYNEQFF
TRBV28	TRBD1	TRBJ1-6	-	TGTGCCAGCAGACGGGACAGGGGCTGGAATTCACCCCTCCACTTT	CASRRDRGWNSPLHF
TRBV7-2	TRBD2	TRBJ2-1	-	TGTGCCAGCAGCTCTAGCGGGATCTCCTACAATGAGCAGTTCTTC	CASSSSGISYNEQFF
TRBV7-2	-	TRBJ1-4	-	TGTGCCAGCAGCTTAGAGGACACTGCAACTAATGAAAAACTGTTTTTT	CASSLEDTATNEKLFF
TRBV4-1	-	TRBJ2-1	once	TGCGCCAGCAGCCAAGTTCCCGGGGCAGGGAGCTCCTACAATGAGCAGTTCTTC	CASSQVPGAGSSYNEQFF
TRBV28	TRBD2	TRBJ2-1	-	TGTGCCAGCTTAGCGGGAGGGCCGTGGTCCAATGAGCAGTTCTTC	CASLAGGPWSNEQFF
TRBV11-3	-	TRBJ2-1	-	TGTGCCAGCAGCCCCGACCCACCTCGGAGCGATGAGCAGTTCTTC	CASSPDPPRSDEQFF
TRBV28	-	TRBJ2-7	-	TGTGCCAGCAGTTACCTCGCACAGACAACCTACGAGCAGTACTTC	CASSYLAQTTYEQYF
TRBV19	TRBD1	TRBJ1-6	-	TGTGCCAGTAGTAACGGAGGGGACAGGGCTTCACCCCTCCACTTT	CASSNGGDRASPLHF
TRBV11-2	TRBD1	TRBJ1-2	-	TGTGCCAGCAGACATGGGACAGGGGGTGTTTTGGCTGGCTACACCTTC	CASRHGTGGVLAGYTF
TRBV14	-	TRBJ2-7	once	TGTGCCAGCAGCCACCGGGGTCGGTACGAGCAGTACTTC	CASSHRGRYEQYF
TRBV11-3	TRBD1	TRBJ2-2	few	TGTGCCAGCAGCTTAGCCTTCCCGGACAGGGGAGACCCGAACACCGGGGAGCTGTTTTTT	CASSLAFPDRGDPNTGELFF
TRBV7-6	-	TRBJ1-1	-	TGTGCCAGCAGCCCCTGGGTGAACACTGAAGCTTTCTTT	CASSPWVNTEAFF
TRBV7-9	TRBD2	TRBJ2-7	-	TGTGCCAGCAGCCCTGGAGCGGGAGAAACCTACGAGCAGTACTTC	CASSPGAGETYEQYF
TRBV28	-	TRBJ1-6	-	TGTGCCAGCAGTGGGGCGACAGGTGGGGTTTCACCCCTCCACTTT	CASSGATGGVSPLHF
TRBV28	-	TRBJ1-2	-	TGTGCCAGCAGTTTTCATGGTGGAGCTAACTATGGCTACACCTTC	CASSFHGGANYGYTF
TRBV10-1	TRBD1	TRBJ2-1	-	TGCGCCAGCAGTATCCAGGGGACAGACAATGAGCAGTTCTTC	CASSIQGTDNEQFF
TRBV4-3	-	TRBJ1-6	-	TGCGCCAGCAGCCAAGATCACGGAAGCTCCTATAATTCACCCCTCCACTTT	CASSQDHGSSYNSPLHF
TRBV9	-	TRBJ2-1	-	TGTGCCAGCAGCATCACCTCGGGGAGTAACAATGAGCAGTTCTTC	CASSITSGSNNEQFF
TRBV5-1	-	TRBJ2-7	-	TGCGCCAGCAGCTTGGACGCAGGAACCTACGAGCAGTACTTC	CASSLDAGTYEQYF
TRBV18	-	TRBJ2-7	once	TGTGCCAGCTCACCACTGGGGACCCTTTTTGGTGAGCAGTACTTC	CASSPLGTLFGEQYF
TRBV5-6	-	TRBJ2-3	once	TGTGCCAGCAGCTTACCCACCACAGGGCTAGATACGCAGTATTTT	CASSLPTTGLDTQYF
TRBV5-1	-	TRBJ1-2	-	TGCGCCAGCCGAATAGAATGGGGAAACTATGGCTACACCTTC	CASRIEWGNYGYTF
TRBV5-1	-	TRBJ2-6	-	TGCGCCAGCCGGAAGGAGGGGGCGCTCTCTGGGGCCAACGTCCTGACTTTC	CASRKEGALSGANVLTF
TRBV6-5	TRBD1	TRBJ1-1	-	TGTGCCAGCAGTCGGGACAGGGCGCGAAACACTGAAGCTTTCTTT	CASSRDRARNTEAFF
TRBV5-1	TRBD1	TRBJ2-5	-	TGCGCCAGCAGCTTGGCCGGGACAGAAAAAGAGACCCAGTACTTC	CASSLAGTEKETQYF
TRBV19	TRBD2	TRBJ2-1	-	TGTGCCAGTAGCGAAACTAGCGGGAGATACAATGAGCAGTTCTTC	CASSETSGRYNEQFF
TRBV30	TRBD1	TRBJ1-5	few	TGTGCCTGGAGTAGCGGCGGGACAGGGGCTCGGCAGCCCCAGCATTTT	CAWSSGGTGARQPQHF
TRBV7-8	-	TRBJ2-2	once	TGTGCCAGCAGCTTAATGTGGGGCACCGGGGAGCTGTTTTTT	CASSLMWGTGELFF
TRBV19	-	TRBJ2-7	-	TGTGCCAGTAGTATAGCGCTGGGGGGCTACGAGCAGTACTTC	CASSIALGGYEQYF
TRBV29-1	TRBD2	TRBJ2-3	-	TGCAGCGTGGACCCGGGACTAGCGGGAGTAAACGCAGATACGCAGTATTTT	CSVDPGLAGVNADTQYF
TRBV3-1/TRBV3-2	TRBD2	TRBJ2-1	-	TGTGCCAGCAGCGCCAGGACTAGCGGAAATGAGCAGTTCTTC	CASSARTSGNEQFF
TRBV7-9	-	TRBJ1-5	-	TGTGCCAGCAGCGGGGCAACCAATCAGCCCCAGCATTTT	CASSGATNQPQHF
TRBV7-9	TRBD1	TRBJ2-2	once	TGTGCCAGCAGCTCAAACCGGGACAGGGGAAACACCGGGGAGCTGTTTTTT	CASSSNRDRGNTGELFF
TRBV7-8	-	TRBJ2-7	-	TGTGCCAGCAGCTCTATACTCGGCGGTTTTAACTACGAGCAGTACTTC	CASSSILGGFNYEQYF
TRBV2	-	TRBJ2-5	-	TGTGCCAGCAGTAGTCCCAGGGCGGAAGGCGAGACCCAGTACTTC	CASSSPRAEGETQYF
TRBV5-1	TRBD1	TRBJ2-7	-	TGCGCCAGCAGCTTGGTGGGACAGGGACACGAGCAGTACTTC	CASSLVGQGHEQYF
TRBV6-5	TRBD1	TRBJ2-3	once	TGTGCCAGCGGCCCCCGGGACAGGGTCACAGATACGCAGTATTTT	CASGPRDRVTDTQYF
TRBV5-4	TRBD2	TRBJ2-2	once	TGTGCCAGCAGCTTTCGGGGACTAGCGCGCACCGGGGAGCTGTTTTTT	CASSFRGLARTGELFF
TRBV7-9	-	TRBJ1-1	once	TGTGCCAGCAGCCTCGGTGGGGGCGCGAACACTGAAGCTTTCTTT	CASSLGGGANTEAFF